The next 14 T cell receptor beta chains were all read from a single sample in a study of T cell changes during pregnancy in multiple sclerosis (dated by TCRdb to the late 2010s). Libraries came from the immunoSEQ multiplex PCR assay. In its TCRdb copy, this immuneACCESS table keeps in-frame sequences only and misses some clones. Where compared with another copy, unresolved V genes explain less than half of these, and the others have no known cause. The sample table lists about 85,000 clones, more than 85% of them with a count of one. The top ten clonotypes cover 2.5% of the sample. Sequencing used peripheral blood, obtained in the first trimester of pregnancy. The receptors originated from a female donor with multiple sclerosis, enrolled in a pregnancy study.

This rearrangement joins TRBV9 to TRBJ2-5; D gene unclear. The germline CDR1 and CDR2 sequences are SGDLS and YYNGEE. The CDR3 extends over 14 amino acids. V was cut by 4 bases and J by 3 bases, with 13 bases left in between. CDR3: CASSTETGEETQYF. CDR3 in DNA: TGTGCCAGCAGCACCGAGACGGGTGAAGAGACCCAGTACTTC.

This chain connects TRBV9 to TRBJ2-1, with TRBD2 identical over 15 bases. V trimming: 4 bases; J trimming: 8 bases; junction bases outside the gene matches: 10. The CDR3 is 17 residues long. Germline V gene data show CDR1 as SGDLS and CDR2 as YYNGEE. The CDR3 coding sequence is TGTGCCAGCAGCCCCGGGACTAGCGGGGGGCCGGGGGATGAGCAGTTCTTC. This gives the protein CASSPGTSGGPGDEQFF.

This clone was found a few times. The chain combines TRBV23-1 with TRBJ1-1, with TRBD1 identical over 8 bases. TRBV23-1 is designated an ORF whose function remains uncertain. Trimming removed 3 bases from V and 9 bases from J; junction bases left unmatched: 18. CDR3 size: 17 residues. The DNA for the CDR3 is TGCGCCAGCAGTCATGGGGGACAGGTCCATCCGTGGGGAAAAGCTTTCTTT. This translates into CASSHGGQVHPWGKAFF.

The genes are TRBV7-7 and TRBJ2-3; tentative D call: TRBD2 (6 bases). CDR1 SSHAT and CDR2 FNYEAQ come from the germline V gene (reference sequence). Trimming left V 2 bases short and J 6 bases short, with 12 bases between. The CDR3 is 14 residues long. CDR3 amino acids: CASSLTSFTDTQYF. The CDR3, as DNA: TGTGCCAGCAGCTTAACTAGCTTCACCGATACGCAGTATTTT.

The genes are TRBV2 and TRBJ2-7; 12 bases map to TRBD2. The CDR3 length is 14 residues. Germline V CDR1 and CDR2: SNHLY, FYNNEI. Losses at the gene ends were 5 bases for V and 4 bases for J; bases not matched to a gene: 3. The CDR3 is CASSPSGGAYEQYF. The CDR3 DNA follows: TGTGCCAGCAGTCCTAGCGGGGGGGCGTACGAGCAGTACTTC.

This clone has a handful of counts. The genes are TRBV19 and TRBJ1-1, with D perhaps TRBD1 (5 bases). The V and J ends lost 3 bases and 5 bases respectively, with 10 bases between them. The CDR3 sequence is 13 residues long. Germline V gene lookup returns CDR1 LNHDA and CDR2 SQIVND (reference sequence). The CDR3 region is CASSILDSTEAFF. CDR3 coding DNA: TGTGCCAGTAGTATCCTAGACAGTACTGAAGCTTTCTTT. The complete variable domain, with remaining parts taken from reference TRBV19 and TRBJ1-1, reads DGGITQSPKYLFRKEGQNVTLSCEQNLNHDAMYWYRQDPGQGLRLIYYSQIVNDFQKGDIAEGYSVSREKKESFPLTVTSAQKNPTAFYLCASSILDSTEAFFGQGTRLTVV.

This CDR3 reads CASSFHRRSGGRFRYEQYF. DNA of the CDR3: TGTGCCAGCAGCTTCCACCGACGCTCGGGCGGGAGGTTCCGTTACGAGCAGTACTTC. The V and J genes are TRBV7-8 and TRBJ2-7; 8 positions agree with TRBD2. Germline lookup yields CDR1 SGHVS and CDR2 FQNEAQ. V lost 3 bases, J lost 4 bases, and 20 bases stayed unmatched. This CDR3 has 19 amino acids.

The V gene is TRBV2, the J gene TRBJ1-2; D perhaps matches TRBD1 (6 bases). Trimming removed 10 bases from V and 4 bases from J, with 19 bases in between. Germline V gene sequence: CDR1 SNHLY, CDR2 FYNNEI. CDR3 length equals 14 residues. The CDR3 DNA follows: TGTGCCACAGCCGAAGACAGGTTGAGCTATGGCTACACCTTC. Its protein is CATAEDRLSYGYTF.

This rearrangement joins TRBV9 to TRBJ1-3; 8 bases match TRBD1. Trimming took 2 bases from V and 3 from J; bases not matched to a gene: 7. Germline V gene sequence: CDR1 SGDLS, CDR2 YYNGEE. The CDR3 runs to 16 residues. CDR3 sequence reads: CASSVVDRGGGNTIYF. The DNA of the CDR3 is TGTGCCAGCAGCGTTGTCGACAGGGGAGGTGGAAACACCATATATTTT.

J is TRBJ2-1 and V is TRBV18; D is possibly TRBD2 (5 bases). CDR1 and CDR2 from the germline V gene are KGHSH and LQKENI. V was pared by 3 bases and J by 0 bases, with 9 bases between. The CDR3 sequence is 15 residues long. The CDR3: CASSPGALSYNEQFF. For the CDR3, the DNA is TGTGCCAGCTCACCGGGAGCGCTCTCCTACAATGAGCAGTTCTTC.

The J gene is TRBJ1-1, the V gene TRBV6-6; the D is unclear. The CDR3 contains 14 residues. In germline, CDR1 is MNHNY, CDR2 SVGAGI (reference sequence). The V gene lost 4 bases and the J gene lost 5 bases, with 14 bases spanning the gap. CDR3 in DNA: TGTGCCAGCAGTTCGCCGATTAAAGCGACTGAAGCTTTCTTT. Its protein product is CASSSPIKATEAFF.

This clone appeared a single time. The CDR3 sequence is CAISPSGGGYNEQFF. The CDR3 coding sequence is TGTGCCATCAGTCCGAGCGGGGGCGGTTACAATGAGCAGTTCTTC. The rearrangement uses TRBV10-3 and TRBJ2-1, with 8 bases identical to TRBD2. The trim removed 5 bases at V and 4 bases at J, leaving 7 bases unmatched. CDR1 and CDR2 from the germline V gene are ENHRY and SYGVKD. This CDR3 contains 15 residues.

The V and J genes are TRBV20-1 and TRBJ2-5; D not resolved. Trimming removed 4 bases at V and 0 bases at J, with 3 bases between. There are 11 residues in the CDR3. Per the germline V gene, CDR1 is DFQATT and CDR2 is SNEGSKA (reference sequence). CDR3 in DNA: TGCAGTGCTATAAACCAAGAGACCCAGTACTTC. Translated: CSAINQETQYF.

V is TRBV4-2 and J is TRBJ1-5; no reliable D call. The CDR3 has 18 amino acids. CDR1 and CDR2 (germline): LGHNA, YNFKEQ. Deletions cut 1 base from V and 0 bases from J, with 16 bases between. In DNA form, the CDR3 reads TGTGCCAGCAGCCAAGGATCCTTTTACACCGATAGCAATCAGCCCCAGCATTTT. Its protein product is CASSQGSFYTDSNQPQHF.